The 30 T cell receptor beta chains below were found in one sample sequenced in a study of cytomegalovirus exposure and HLA in healthy donors. In the PCR, 60 Vbeta and 13 Jbeta primers were used. Assay used: immunoSEQ multiplex PCR; TCRdb lists only in-frame clones, some missing. The data hold over 100,000 clones, with over 60% observed a single time. The specimen sequenced was PBMCs. The receptors originated from a woman younger than 45 in good health and CMV-seropositive.

This clone came up a few times. The genes are TRBV7-9 and TRBJ2-3, with D possibly TRBD2 on 5 matching bases. Trimming cost V 4 bases and J 0 bases, with 11 bases left between them. Germline values: CDR1 SEHNR, CDR2 FQNEAQ (reference sequence). This CDR3 spans 15 amino acids. The CDR3 coding sequence is TGTGCCAGCAGCTCGAGCGGAACTAGCACAGATACGCAGTATTTT. It is translated as CASSSSGTSTDTQYF.

This clone was detected once. The chain joins TRBV4-1 to TRBJ1-2; TRBD1 matches at 9 bases. Germline CDR1 reads MGHRA; CDR2 reads YSYEKL. V shed 4 bases and J 8 bases; nucleotides not matched to a gene: 8. This CDR3 has 14 amino acids. Here the CDR3 reads CASSRRGQGDGYTF. Here the CDR3 DNA reads TGCGCCAGCAGCCGGCGGGGACAGGGAGACGGCTACACCTTC.

This chain connects TRBV6-5 to TRBJ1-3, with D perhaps TRBD1 (6 bases). Germline lookup yields CDR1 MNHEY and CDR2 SVGAGI. The CDR3 sequence is 16 residues long. V was clipped by 4 bases and J by 4 bases, with 17 bases between them. CDR3 amino acids: CASSSSPGGRGNTIYF. CDR3 in DNA: TGTGCCAGCAGTTCAAGCCCCGGGGGGCGAGGAAACACCATATATTTT.

V usage is TRBV4-1 and J usage is TRBJ2-5; 13 bases map to TRBD2. Germline lookup yields CDR1 MGHRA and CDR2 YSYEKL. V lost 4 bases to trimming and J lost 5 bases; unmatched junction nucleotides: 4. The CDR3 extends over 15 amino acids. CDR3 nucleotide sequence: TGCGCCAGCAGCCCAGGGACTAGCGGGGTTGAGACCCAGTACTTC. Translated, it gives CASSPGTSGVETQYF.

The rearrangement joins TRBV27 to TRBJ2-1; 11 nucleotides align to TRBD2. CDR3 length: 18 residues. Germline V lookup: CDR1 MNHEY, CDR2 SMNVEV (reference sequence). Trimming took 4 bases from V and 7 from J; bases not matched to a gene: 15. DNA for the CDR3: TGTGCCAGCAGTTCCTACCGCGTAGCGGGGGGGCCCGTGAATGAGCAGTTCTTC. This codes for CASSSYRVAGGPVNEQFF.

This chain connects TRBV5-1 to TRBJ2-7; D is perhaps TRBD1 (5 bases). The CDR3 is 13 amino acids. V shed 5 bases and J shed 3 bases, with 12 bases lying between them. The V gene's germline CDR1 is SGHRS and CDR2 YFSETQ. The CDR3 here is CASSTGADYEQYF. The CDR3 bases are TGCGCCAGCAGTACAGGTGCTGACTACGAGCAGTACTTC.

V is TRBV5-1 and J is TRBJ2-7; 11 bases align to TRBD1. CDR3 length: 15 residues. Germline V gene sequence: CDR1 SGHRS, CDR2 YFSETQ. V lost 4 bases to trimming and J lost 6 bases; unmatched junction nucleotides: 9. As DNA, the CDR3 is TGCGCCAGCAGCCCAAGGACAGGGGGCGAGGCCGAGCAGTACTTC. This encodes CASSPRTGGEAEQYF.

V is TRBV19 and J is TRBJ1-1; D gene ambiguous. Trimming pared 3 bases from V and 5 bases from J, leaving 7 bases between. The CDR3 has 12 residues. Looked up from germline, CDR1 is LNHDA and CDR2 is SQIVND (reference sequence). The CDR3 DNA reads as TGTGCCAGTAGTATCGGGGAAACTGAAGCTTTCTTT. It specifies CASSIGETEAFF.

The genes are TRBV2 and TRBJ2-1, with unresolved D. The CDR3 loop spans 11 amino acids. Germline V gene sequence: CDR1 SNHLY, CDR2 FYNNEI. V dropped 8 bases and J dropped 7 bases, with 9 bases sitting between them. Here the CDR3 reads CASGAVNEQFF. CDR3 bases: TGTGCCAGCGGCGCGGTGAATGAGCAGTTCTTC. Supplemented by reference TRBV2 and TRBJ2-1, the full variable domain reads EPEVTQTPSHQVTQMGQEVILRCVPISNHLYFYWYRQILGQKVEFLVSFYNNEISEKSEIFDDQFSVERPDGSNFTLKIRSTKLEDSAMYFCASGAVNEQFFGPGTRLTVL.

This chain connects TRBV19 to TRBJ1-1; D is unresolved. In germline, CDR1 is LNHDA, CDR2 SQIVND (reference sequence). V was cut by 8 bases and J by 0 bases, with 10 bases left in between. The CDR3 runs to 13 residues. The CDR3 is CASGSGMNTEAFF. CDR3 nucleotides: TGTGCCAGTGGGAGCGGAATGAACACTGAAGCTTTCTTT.

The V call is TRBV28, the J call TRBJ2-3; TRBD2 matches at 11 bases. CDR1 is MDHEN and CDR2 is SYDVKM in the germline V gene. The V and J ends lost 6 bases and 2 bases, in that order; junction bases with no gene match: 4. CDR3 length: 15 amino acids. CDR3 loop: CASRLAGDNTDTQYF. The CDR3 DNA reads as TGTGCCAGCAGACTAGCGGGGGATAACACAGATACGCAGTATTTT.

Note on this clone: Sequence at one end of the junction differs from germline and may be a read error. This sequence joins TRBV7-9 and TRBJ2-3; D remains ambiguous. This CDR3 comprises 12 residues. The germline V gene has CDR1 SEHNR and CDR2 FQNEAQ (reference sequence). The CDR3 DNA sequence: TGTTCCAGCAGGTCTATAGCAGATACGCAGTATTTT. Protein: CSSRSIADTQYF.

This chain connects TRBV4-3 to TRBJ2-6; 10 bases are a match to TRBD1. Trimming cost V 3 bases and J 2 bases; bases outside gene matches: 4. The CDR3 is 17 amino acids. CDR1 LGHNA and CDR2 YSLEER come from the germline V gene. CDR3 bases: TGCGCCAGCAGCCAGACAGGGGGCGCGGCTGGGGCCAACGTCCTGACTTTC. Its protein is CASSQTGGAAGANVLTF.

This clone came up once. The chain couples TRBV5-1 to TRBJ1-1; tentative D call: TRBD1 (6 bases). Germline CDR1 SGHRS, CDR2 YFSETQ. The CDR3 is 13 residues long. Trimming cost V 8 bases and J 5 bases, with 16 bases left between them. CDR3: CARPNRVRTEAFF. The CDR3, as DNA: TGCGCCAGGCCTAACAGGGTGCGGACTGAAGCTTTCTTT.

The V and J genes are TRBV4-2 and TRBJ2-5, with TRBD1 matching over 11 bases. Germline V lookup: CDR1 LGHNA, CDR2 YNFKEQ. The trim removed 1 base at V and 5 bases at J, leaving 6 bases unmatched. The CDR3 has 16 residues. As DNA, the CDR3 is TGTGCCAGCAGCCAAGGCGGGACAGGGGGGAGTGAGACCCAGTACTTC. Its translation is CASSQGGTGGSETQYF.

This chain connects TRBV28 to TRBJ2-6; no reliable D call. The CDR3 covers 15 residues. V dropped 2 bases and J dropped 2 bases, with 7 bases sitting between them. Looked up from germline, CDR1 is MDHEN and CDR2 is SYDVKM. The CDR3 region is CASSLGQAGANVLTF. The CDR3 bases are TGTGCCAGCAGTTTAGGGCAGGCTGGGGCCAACGTCCTGACTTTC.

V is TRBV28 and J is TRBJ1-3; D perhaps matches TRBD1 (5 bases). The germline CDR1 and CDR2 sequences are MDHEN and SYDVKM. Trimming cost V 2 bases and J 4 bases, with 12 bases left between them. This CDR3 has 15 residues. CDR3 sequence: CASSLGRVAGNTIYF. The CDR3 DNA follows: TGTGCCAGCAGTTTAGGCAGGGTAGCAGGAAACACCATATATTTT.

The chain carries TRBV6-1 and TRBJ2-7; 12 nucleotides agree with TRBD1. V trimming: 10 bases; J trimming: 4 bases; junction bases outside the gene matches: 8. Germline V gene lookup returns CDR1 MNHNS and CDR2 SASEGT. The CDR3 spans 14 residues. Here the CDR3 DNA reads TGTGCCACCCGTGTGGGACAGGGGGCGTACGAGCAGTACTTC. Protein product: CATRVGQGAYEQYF.

The V call is TRBV5-5, the J call TRBJ2-7; a possible D gene is TRBD1 (6 bases). Germline loops: CDR1 SGHKS, CDR2 YYEKEE (reference sequence). This CDR3 spans 15 amino acids. V lost 0 bases to trimming and J lost 2 bases, with 12 bases between them. The CDR3 DNA sequence: TGTGCCAGCAGCTTGGATGGGACAAAAGCCTACGAGCAGTACTTC. It specifies CASSLDGTKAYEQYF.

The chain couples TRBV6-5 to TRBJ1-1, with 7 positions matching TRBD1. Germline-derived CDR1 and CDR2 are MNHEY and SVGAGI. CDR3 length: 13 amino acids. J was trimmed by 3 bases and V by 7 bases; bases with no gene match: 5. The chain's CDR3 is CASTQQGHTEAFF. DNA of the CDR3: TGTGCCAGCACCCAACAGGGGCACACTGAAGCTTTCTTT.

This rearrangement joins TRBV4-1 to TRBJ1-5, with TRBD1 identical over 9 bases. Germline lookup yields CDR1 MGHRA and CDR2 YSYEKL. V gave up 0 bases and J gave up 8 bases; unmatched junction bases: 5. The CDR3 is 15 residues long. The DNA of the CDR3 is TGCGCCAGCAGCCAAGAAGGACAGGGGACTAAGCCCCAGCATTTT. It yields the protein CASSQEGQGTKPQHF.

This clone was detected a few times. Germline and junction disagree at one end, which may indicate a read error. The chain employs TRBV7-9 and TRBJ2-2; D not resolved. Germline CDR1 SEHNR, CDR2 FQNEAQ (reference sequence). The CDR3 loop spans 16 amino acids. Here the CDR3 reads CSSSLLAPENTGELFF. The CDR3 bases are TGTTCCAGCAGCTTACTTGCCCCAGAGAACACCGGGGAGCTGTTTTTT.

This clone was observed once. J is TRBJ2-2 and V is TRBV5-4, with 8 bases aligning to TRBD1. There are 16 residues in the CDR3. CDR1 and CDR2 (germline): SGHNT, YYREEE (reference sequence). With 4 bases clipped from V and 6 bases from J, the junction kept 11 bases outside the gene matches. CDR3 amino acids: CASSLSGGWSPGELFF. The CDR3, as DNA: TGTGCCAGCAGCCTCTCAGGGGGCTGGAGCCCCGGGGAGCTGTTTTTT.

The CDR3 DNA follows: TGTGCCTGGAGTACCGGGAGCTCCTATAATTCACCCCTCCACTTT. Protein: CAWSTGSSYNSPLHF. The chain uses TRBV30 and TRBJ1-6; D gene ambiguous. This CDR3 is 15 amino acids long. V gave up 2 bases and J gave up 0 bases, with 8 bases separating them. CDR1 is GTSNPN and CDR2 is SVGIG in the germline V gene (reference sequence).

The chain is built from TRBV28 and TRBJ2-7, with a possible D match to TRBD1 (6 bases). This CDR3 has 15 amino acids. V shed 6 bases and J shed 7 bases, with 22 bases lying between them. Germline-derived CDR1 and CDR2 are MDHEN and SYDVKM. CDR3 region: CASSRGQPTGREQYF. CDR3 DNA sequence: TGTGCCAGCAGCCGAGGACAGCCGACTGGTAGGGAGCAGTACTTC. Full variable domain (missing parts from reference TRBV28 and TRBJ2-7): DVKVTQSSRYLVKRTGEKVFLECVQDMDHENMFWYRQDPGLGLRLIYFSYDVKMKEKGDIPEGYSVSREKKERFSLILESASTNQTSMYLCASSRGQPTGREQYFGPGTRLTVT.

This chain joins TRBV11-1 and TRBJ2-7, with TRBD1 as a possible D gene (6 bases). Deletions cut 3 bases from V and 4 bases from J, with 10 bases between. CDR1 and CDR2 (germline): SGHAT, FQDESV (reference sequence). The CDR3 totals 13 residues. CDR3 region: CASSFAGEYEQYF. CDR3 sequence (DNA): TGTGCCAGCAGCTTTGCAGGGGAATACGAGCAGTACTTC. The variable domain in full, completed from reference TRBV11-1 and TRBJ2-7, reads EAEVAQSPRYKITEKSQAVAFWCDPISGHATLYWYRQILGQGPELLVQFQDESVVDDSQLPKDRFSAERLKGVDSTLKIQPAELGDSAMYLCASSFAGEYEQYFGPGTRLTVT.

In its sample, this clone was seen once. The genes are TRBV28 and TRBJ1-5; maybe TRBD1 (6 bases). This CDR3 region has 15 residues. CDR1 is MDHEN and CDR2 is SYDVKM in the germline V gene. V was shortened by 2 bases and J by 7 bases, with 15 bases between the two germline ends. The CDR3 sequence: CASSLPRGSGQPQHF. The CDR3 DNA is TGTGCCAGCAGTTTACCCAGGGGATCGGGGCAGCCCCAGCATTTT.

This sequence joins TRBV7-9 and TRBJ2-7; D is ambiguous. The CDR3 runs 11 residues. Germline CDR1 SEHNR, CDR2 FQNEAQ (reference sequence). The V end was cut by 5 bases, the J end by 2 bases, with 4 bases between. CDR3 sequence reads: CASSRAYEQYF. The CDR3 DNA is TGTGCCAGCAGCCGGGCCTACGAGCAGTACTTC.

By share, this clone counts as medium-sized. The chain combines TRBV7-8 with TRBJ2-3; perhaps TRBD1 as D (5 bases). V gave up 2 bases and J gave up 6 bases, with 12 bases separating them. Germline V gene lookup returns CDR1 SGHVS and CDR2 FQNEAQ. This CDR3 is built from 14 residues. The CDR3, as DNA: TGTGCCAGCAGCTTAACCCAGGGTGCGGATACGCAGTATTTT. It specifies CASSLTQGADTQYF.

J is TRBJ2-1 and V is TRBV7-6; D gene ambiguous. Deletions cut 5 bases from V and 4 bases from J, with 12 bases between. This CDR3 has 14 amino acids. Germline V gene sequence: CDR1 SGHVS, CDR2 FNYEAQ. The CDR3 DNA follows: TGTGCCAGCAGCCTTTCGCGAAGTTACAATGAGCAGTTCTTC. It codes for CASSLSRSYNEQFF.